This T cell receptor beta chain was identified during a study of blood T cell repertoires in COVID-19. Study-level background: There were acute and convalescent COVID-19 samples, and they came from the United States, Italy and Spain.

Followed over time, Seattle patients had been enrolled while infection was active. In the original workflow: Amplification with reference gene primers provided the estimates of nucleated cell counts. TCRdb keeps only in-frame clones here, not all; method: immunoSEQ multiplex PCR. The DNA gave D and trimming, while V, J and clone size come from that table. The sample comprises 95,000 to 150,000 clones, roughly 90% of which are singletons, and around 2% rests with the top ten. The length of the CDR3 is 16 residues. Germline trimming cut 1 base from V and 1 base from J; bases unmatched to any gene: 4. Per the germline V gene, CDR1 is LGHNA and CDR2 is YNFKEQ.

The sample taken for sequencing was peripheral blood. The chain has TRBV4-2 and TRBJ1-3; TRBD1 matches 7 bases. This receptor was identified in a man in his forties or fifties with COVID-19, enrolled during active disease. The CDR3 bases are TGTGCCAGCAGCCAAGTACCGACAGGGTCTGGAAACACCATATATTTT. This gives the protein CASSQVPTGSGNTIYF.